The clone carrying this TCR beta chain showed up just a few times. Here immunoSEQ multiplex PCR was the method, and the copy in TCRdb shows in-frame clones only, minus some. The sample yields some 87,000 clones, 75% to 85% seen once. The data were taken from a study of control samples from healthy donors and cancer patients. V lost 4 bases and J lost 2, with 3 bases in between. The CDR3 runs 12 residues. Germline CDR1 SNHLY, CDR2 FYNNEI. The chain uses TRBV2 and TRBJ1-5; D not resolved. This receptor was obtained from a man between 60 and 70 years old with head and neck cancer. The specimen was PBMCs. The CDR3 DNA reads TGTGCCAGCAGTGGGCGCAATCAGCCCCAGCATTTT. This codes for CASSGRNQPQHF.